This T cell receptor (beta chain) was found in a study of blood T cell repertoires in COVID-19. Study-level information: Material from acute and convalescent COVID-19 was sourced from the United States, Italy and Spain.

Germline V gene lookup returns CDR1 SGHNT and CDR2 YENEEA. Trimming shortened V by 6 bases and J by 0 bases, and 23 bases separated the two germline ends. The CDR3 length is 18 residues. In the authors' workflow: It was from reference gene primer amplification that nucleated cell counts were estimated. Libraries were prepared by immunoSEQ multiplex PCR; TCRdb keeps only in-frame clonotypes and omits some of them. V and J calls and clone size are those listed in that table; D and trimming were worked out from the DNA. Of some 250,000 clones listed, around 87% are singletons. The clonotype originates from a woman aged 25 to 39 who had recovered from COVID-19. The sample consisted of peripheral blood. The genes are TRBV11-3 and TRBJ2-5; D ambiguous. CDR3: CASRLSPQDLSYQETQYF. CDR3 nucleotide sequence: TGTGCCAGCAGGCTATCACCGCAGGATCTATCGTACCAAGAGACCCAGTACTTC.